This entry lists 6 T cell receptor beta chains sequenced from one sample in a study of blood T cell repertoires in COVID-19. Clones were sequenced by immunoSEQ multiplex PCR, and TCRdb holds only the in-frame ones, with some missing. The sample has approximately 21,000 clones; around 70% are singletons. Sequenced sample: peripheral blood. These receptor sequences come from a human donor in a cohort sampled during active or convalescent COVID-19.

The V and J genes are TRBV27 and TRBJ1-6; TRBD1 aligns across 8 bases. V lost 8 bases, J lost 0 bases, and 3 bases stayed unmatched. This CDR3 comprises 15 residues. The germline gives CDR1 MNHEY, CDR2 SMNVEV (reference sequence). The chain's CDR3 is CASHRGSSYNSPLHF. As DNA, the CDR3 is TGTGCCAGCCACAGGGGGAGCTCCTATAATTCACCCCTCCACTTT.

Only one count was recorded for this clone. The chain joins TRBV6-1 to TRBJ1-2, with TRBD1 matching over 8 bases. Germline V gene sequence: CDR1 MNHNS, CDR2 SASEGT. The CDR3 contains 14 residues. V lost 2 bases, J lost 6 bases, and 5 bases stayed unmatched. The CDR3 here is CASSERTGMDGYTF. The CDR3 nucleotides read TGTGCCAGCAGTGAAAGGACAGGGATGGATGGCTACACCTTC.

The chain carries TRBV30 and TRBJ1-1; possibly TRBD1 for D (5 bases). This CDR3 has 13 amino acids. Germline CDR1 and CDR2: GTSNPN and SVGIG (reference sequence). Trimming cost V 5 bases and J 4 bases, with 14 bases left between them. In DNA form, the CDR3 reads TGTGCCTGGTCGTATTCCCAGGGCACTGAAGCTTTCTTT. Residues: CAWSYSQGTEAFF.

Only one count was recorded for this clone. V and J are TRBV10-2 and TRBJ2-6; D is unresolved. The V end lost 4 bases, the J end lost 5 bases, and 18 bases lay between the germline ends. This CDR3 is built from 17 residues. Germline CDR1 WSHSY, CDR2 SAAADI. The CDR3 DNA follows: TGCGCCAGCAGTGCATATATCACTCAAAGTCGGGCCAACGTCCTGACTTTC. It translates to CASSAYITQSRANVLTF.

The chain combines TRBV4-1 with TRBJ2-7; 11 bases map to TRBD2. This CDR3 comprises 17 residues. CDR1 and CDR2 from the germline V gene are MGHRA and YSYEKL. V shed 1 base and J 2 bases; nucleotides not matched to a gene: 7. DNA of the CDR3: TGCGCCAGCAGCCAAGGGATAGCGGGGGGGCTAGCCTACGAGCAGTACGTC. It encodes CASSQGIAGGLAYEQYV.

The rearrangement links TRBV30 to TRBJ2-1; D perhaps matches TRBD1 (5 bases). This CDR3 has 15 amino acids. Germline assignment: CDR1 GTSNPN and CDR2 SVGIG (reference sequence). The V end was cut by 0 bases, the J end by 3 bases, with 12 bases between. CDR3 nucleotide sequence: TGTGCCTGGAGTGTACGTGGCAGGGACTACAATGAGCAGTTCTTC. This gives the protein CAWSVRGRDYNEQFF.